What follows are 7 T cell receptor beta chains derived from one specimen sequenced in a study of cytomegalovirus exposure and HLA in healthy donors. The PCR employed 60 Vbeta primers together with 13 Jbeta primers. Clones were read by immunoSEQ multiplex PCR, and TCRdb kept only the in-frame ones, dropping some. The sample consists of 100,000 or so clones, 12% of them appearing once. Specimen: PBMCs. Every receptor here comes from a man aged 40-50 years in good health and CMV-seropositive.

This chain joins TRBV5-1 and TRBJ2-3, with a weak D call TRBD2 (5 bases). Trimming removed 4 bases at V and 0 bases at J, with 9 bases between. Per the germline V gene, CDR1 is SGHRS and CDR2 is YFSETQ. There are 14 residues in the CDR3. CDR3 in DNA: TGCGCCAGCAGCAGCGGTCCTAGCACAGATACGCAGTATTTT. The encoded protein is CASSSGPSTDTQYF.

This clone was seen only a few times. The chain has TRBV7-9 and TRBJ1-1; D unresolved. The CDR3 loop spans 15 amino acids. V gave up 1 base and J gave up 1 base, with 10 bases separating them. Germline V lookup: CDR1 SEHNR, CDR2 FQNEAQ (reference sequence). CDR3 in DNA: TGTGCCAGCAGCTTAGGCGGGTATGGGAACACTGAAGCTTTCTTT. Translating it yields CASSLGGYGNTEAFF.

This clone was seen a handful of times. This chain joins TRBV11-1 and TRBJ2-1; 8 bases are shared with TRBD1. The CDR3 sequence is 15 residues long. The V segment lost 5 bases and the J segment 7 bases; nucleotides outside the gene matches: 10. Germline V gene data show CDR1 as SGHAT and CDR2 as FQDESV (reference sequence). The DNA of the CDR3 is TGTGCCAGCAGCCTAGAAGGACAGGGAACAAATGAGCAGTTCTTC. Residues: CASSLEGQGTNEQFF.

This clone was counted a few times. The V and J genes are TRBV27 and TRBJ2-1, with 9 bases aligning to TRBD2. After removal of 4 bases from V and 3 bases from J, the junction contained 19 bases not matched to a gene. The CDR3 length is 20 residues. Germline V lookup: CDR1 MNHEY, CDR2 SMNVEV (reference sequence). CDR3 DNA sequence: TGTGCCAGCAGTTCCCCGGCCTTAGCGGGAGTTTCCCCATTCTACAATGAGCAGTTCTTC. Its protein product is CASSSPALAGVSPFYNEQFF.

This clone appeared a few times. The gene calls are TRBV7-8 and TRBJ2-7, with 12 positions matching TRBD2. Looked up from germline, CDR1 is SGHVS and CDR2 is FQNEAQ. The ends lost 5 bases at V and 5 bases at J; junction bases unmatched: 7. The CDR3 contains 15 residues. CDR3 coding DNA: TGTGCCAGCAGCCCCCGCCCTAGCGGGAGGGACGAGCAGTACTTC. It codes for CASSPRPSGRDEQYF. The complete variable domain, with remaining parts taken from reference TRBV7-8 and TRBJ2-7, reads GAGVSQSPRYKVAKRGQDVALRCDPISGHVSLFWYQQALGQGPEFLTYFQNEAQLDKSGLPSDRFFAERPEGSVSTLKIQRTQQEDSAVYLCASSPRPSGRDEQYFGPGTRLTVT.

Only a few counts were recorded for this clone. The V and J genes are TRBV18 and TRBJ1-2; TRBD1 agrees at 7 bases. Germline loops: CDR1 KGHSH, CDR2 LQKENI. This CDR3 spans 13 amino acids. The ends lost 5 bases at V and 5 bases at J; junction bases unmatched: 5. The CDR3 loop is CASSTDRVYGYTF. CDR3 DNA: TGTGCCAGCTCAACTGACAGGGTGTATGGCTACACCTTC.

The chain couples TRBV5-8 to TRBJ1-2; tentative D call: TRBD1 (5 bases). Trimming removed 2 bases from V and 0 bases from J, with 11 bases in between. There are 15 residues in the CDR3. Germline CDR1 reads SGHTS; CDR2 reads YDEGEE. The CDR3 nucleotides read TGTGCCAGCAGCTTTGGCAGGGTGTCTAACTATGGCTACACCTTC. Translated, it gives CASSFGRVSNYGYTF.